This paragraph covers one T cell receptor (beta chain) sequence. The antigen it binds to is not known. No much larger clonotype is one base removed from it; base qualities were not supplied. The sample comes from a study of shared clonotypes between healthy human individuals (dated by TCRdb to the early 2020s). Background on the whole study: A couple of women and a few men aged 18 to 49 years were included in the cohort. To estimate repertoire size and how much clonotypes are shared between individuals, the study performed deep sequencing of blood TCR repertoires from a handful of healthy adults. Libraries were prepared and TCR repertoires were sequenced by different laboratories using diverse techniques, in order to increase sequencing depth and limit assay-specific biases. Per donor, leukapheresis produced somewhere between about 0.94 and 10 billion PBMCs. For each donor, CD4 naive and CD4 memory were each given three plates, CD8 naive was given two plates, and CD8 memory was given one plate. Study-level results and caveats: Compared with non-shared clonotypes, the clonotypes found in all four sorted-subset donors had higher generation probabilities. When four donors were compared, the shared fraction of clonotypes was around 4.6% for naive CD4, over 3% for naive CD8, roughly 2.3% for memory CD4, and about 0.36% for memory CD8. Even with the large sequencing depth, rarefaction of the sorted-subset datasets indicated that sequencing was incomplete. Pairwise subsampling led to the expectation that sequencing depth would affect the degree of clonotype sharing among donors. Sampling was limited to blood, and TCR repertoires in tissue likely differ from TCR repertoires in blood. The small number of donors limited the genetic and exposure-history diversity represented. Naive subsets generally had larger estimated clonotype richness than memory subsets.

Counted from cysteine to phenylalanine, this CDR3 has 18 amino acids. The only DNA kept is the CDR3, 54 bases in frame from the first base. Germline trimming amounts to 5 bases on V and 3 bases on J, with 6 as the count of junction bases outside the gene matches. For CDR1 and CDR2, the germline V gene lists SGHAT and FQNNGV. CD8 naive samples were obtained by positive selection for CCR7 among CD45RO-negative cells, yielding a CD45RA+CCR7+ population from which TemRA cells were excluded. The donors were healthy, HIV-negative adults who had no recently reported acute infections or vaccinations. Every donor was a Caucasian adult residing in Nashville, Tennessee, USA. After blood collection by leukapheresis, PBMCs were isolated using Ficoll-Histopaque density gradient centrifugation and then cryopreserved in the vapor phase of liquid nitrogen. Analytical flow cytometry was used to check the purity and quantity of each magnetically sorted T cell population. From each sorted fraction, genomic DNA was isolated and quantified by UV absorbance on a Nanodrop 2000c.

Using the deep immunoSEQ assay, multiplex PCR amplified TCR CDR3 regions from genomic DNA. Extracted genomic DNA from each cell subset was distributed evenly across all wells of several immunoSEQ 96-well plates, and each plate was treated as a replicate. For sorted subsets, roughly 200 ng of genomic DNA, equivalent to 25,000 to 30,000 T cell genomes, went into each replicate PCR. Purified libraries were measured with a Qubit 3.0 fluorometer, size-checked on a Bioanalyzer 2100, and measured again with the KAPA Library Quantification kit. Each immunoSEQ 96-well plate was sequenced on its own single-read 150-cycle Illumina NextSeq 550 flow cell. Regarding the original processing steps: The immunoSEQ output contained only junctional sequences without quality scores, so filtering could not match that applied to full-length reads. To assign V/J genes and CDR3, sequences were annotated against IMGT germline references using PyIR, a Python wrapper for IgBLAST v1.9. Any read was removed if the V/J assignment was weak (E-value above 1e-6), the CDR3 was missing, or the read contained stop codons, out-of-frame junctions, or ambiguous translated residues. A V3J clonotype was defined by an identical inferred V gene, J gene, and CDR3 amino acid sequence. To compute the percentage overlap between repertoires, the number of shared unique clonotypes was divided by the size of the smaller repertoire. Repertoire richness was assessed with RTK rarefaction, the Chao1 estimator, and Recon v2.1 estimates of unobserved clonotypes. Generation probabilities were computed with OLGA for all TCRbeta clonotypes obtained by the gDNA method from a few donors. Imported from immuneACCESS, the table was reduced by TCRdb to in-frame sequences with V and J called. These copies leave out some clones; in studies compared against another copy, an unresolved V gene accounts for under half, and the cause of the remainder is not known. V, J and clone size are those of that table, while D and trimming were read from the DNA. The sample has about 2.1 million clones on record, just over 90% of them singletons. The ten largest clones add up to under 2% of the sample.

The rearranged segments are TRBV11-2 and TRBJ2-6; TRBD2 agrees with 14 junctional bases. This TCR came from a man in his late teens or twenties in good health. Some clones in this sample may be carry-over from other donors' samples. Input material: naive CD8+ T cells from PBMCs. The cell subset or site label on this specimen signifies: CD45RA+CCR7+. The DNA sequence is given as TGTGCCAGCAGCCCTCGACTAGCGGGAGGGAATGGGGCCAACGTCCTGACTTTC. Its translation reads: CASSPRLAGGNGANVLTF.